Here is one TCR beta chain with its context. This record comes from a study of blood T cell repertoires in COVID-19. On the study more broadly: The United States, Italy and Spain provided the acute and convalescent COVID-19 samples. Sample material is recorded as cDNA or gDNA derived from T cells, B-cell-depleted T cells, or PBMCs.

Original analysis: How many nucleated cells were present was estimated from reference gene primer amplification. Produced via immunoSEQ multiplex PCR; TCRdb's table is partial and in-frame only. V and J calls and clone size come straight from that table; D and trimming were deduced from the DNA. The repertoire holds around 67,000 clones, with around nine tenths as singletons. CDR3 length equals 17 residues. V was trimmed by 4 bases and J by 4 bases, leaving 20 bases between them. In germline, CDR1 is MGHRA, CDR2 YSYEKL. This sequence originates from a woman of 80 years or more with acute or convalescent COVID-19. The specimen sequenced was peripheral blood. This chain links TRBV4-1 with TRBJ2-1, with a weak D call TRBD1 (5 bases). Written as DNA, the CDR3 is TGCGCCAGCAGCCGCTCCAGTACAGGAGTCGGATACAATGAGCAGTTCTTC. Encoded protein: CASSRSSTGVGYNEQFF.